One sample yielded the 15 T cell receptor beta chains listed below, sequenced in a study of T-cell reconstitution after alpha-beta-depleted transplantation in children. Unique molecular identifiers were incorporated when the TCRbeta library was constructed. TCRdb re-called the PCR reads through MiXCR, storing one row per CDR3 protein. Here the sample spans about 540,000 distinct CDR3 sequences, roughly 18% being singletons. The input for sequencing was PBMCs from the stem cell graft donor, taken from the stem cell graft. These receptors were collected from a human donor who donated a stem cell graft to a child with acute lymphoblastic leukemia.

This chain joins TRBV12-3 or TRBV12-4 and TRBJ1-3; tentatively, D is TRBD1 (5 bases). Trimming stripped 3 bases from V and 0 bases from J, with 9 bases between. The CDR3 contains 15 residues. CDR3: CASSLYRLSGNTIYF. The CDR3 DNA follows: TGTGCCAGCAGTTTGTACAGGCTCTCTGGAAACACCATATATTTT.

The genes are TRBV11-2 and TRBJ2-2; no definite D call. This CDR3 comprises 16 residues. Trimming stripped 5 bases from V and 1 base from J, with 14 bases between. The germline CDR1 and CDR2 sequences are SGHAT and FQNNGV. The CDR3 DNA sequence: TGTGCCAGCAGCCTCGGGTCCATGGGGAACACCGGGGAGCTGTTTTTT. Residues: CASSLGSMGNTGELFF.

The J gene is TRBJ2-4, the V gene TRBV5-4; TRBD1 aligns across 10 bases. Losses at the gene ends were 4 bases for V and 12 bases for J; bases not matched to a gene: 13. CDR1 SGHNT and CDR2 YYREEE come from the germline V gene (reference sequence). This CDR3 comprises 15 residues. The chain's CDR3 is CASSASGTGEHSQYF. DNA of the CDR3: TGTGCCAGCAGCGCTTCCGGGACAGGGGAACACAGTCAGTACTTC.

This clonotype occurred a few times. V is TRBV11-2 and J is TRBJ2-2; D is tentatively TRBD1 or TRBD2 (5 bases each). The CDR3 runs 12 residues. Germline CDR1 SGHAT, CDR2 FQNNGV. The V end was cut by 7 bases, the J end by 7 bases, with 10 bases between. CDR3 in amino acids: CASIRGVGELFF. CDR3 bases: TGTGCCAGCATACGAGGGGTCGGGGAGCTGTTTTTT.

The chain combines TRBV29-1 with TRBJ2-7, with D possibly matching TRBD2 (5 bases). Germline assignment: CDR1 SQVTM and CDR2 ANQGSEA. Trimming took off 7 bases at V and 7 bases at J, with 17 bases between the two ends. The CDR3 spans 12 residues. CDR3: CSATSKTGEQYF. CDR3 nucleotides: TGCAGCGCGACATCCAAAACGGGAGAGCAGTACTTC.

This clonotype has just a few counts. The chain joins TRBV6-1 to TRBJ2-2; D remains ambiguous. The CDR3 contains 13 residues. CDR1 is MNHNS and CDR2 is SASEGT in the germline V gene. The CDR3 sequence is CASAPENTGELFF. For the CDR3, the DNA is TGTGCTTCAGCCCCAGAGAACACCGGGGAGCTGTTTTTT.

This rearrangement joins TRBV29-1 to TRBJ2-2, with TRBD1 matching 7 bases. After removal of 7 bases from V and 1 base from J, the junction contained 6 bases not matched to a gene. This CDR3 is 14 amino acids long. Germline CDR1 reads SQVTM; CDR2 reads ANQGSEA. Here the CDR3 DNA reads TGCAGCGCGACCGGGACAGAGAACACCGGGGAGCTGTTTTTT. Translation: CSATGTENTGELFF.

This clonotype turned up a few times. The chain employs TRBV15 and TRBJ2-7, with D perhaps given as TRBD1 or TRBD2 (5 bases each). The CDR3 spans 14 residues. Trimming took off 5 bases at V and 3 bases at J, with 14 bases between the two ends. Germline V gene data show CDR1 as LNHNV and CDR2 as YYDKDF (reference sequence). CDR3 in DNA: TGTGCCACCAGCGAGGGACGGGGATACTACGAGCAGTACTTC. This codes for CATSEGRGYYEQYF.

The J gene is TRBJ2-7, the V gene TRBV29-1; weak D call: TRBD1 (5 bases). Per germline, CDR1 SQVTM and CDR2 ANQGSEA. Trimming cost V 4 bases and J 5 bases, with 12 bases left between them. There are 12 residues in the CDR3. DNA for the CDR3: TGCAGCGTTGTCAGGGATCGCGACGAGCAGTACTTC. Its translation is CSVVRDRDEQYF.

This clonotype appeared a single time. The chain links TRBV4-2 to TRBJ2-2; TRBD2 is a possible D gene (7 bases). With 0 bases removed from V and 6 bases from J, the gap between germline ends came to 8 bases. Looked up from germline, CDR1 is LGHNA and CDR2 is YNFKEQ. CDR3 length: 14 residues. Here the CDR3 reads CASSQEGGPGELFF. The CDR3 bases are TGTGCCAGCAGCCAAGAGGGGGGGCCCGGGGAGCTGTTTTTT.

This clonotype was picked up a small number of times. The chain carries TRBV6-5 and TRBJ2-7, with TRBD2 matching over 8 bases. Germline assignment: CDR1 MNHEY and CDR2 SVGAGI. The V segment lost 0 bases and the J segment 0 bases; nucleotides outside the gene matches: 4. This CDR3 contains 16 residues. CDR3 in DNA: TGTGCCAGCAGTTACTCCACGGGAGGGAGCTCCTACGAGCAGTACTTC. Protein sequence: CASSYSTGGSSYEQYF.

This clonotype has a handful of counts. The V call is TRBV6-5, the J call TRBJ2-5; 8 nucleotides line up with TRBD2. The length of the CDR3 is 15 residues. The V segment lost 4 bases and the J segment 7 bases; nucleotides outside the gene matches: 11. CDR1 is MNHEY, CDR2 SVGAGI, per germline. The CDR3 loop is CASSLKAGGIGTQYF. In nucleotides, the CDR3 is TGTGCCAGCAGTTTGAAGGCGGGGGGAATAGGGACCCAGTACTTC.

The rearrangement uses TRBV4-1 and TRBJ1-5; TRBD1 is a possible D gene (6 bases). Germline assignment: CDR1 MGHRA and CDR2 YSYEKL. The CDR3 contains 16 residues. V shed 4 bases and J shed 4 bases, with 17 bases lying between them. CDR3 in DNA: TGCGCCAGCAGCCTGTTCTCAGGGAGGGGGAATCAGCCCCAGCATTTT. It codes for CASSLFSGRGNQPQHF.

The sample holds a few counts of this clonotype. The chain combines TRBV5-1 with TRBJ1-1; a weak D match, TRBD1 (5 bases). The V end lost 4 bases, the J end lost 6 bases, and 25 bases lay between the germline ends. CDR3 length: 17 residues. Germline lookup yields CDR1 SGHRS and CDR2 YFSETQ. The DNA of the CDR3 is TGCGCCAGCAGCCTACAAGGTAGTGGAGGGGAAGGATCTGAAGCTTTCTTT. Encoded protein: CASSLQGSGGEGSEAFF. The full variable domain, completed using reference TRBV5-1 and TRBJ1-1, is KAGVTQTPRYLIKTRGQQVTLSCSPISGHRSVSWYQQTPGQGLQFLFEYFSETQRNKGNFPGRFSGRQFSNSRSEMNVSTLELGDSALYLCASSLQGSGGEGSEAFFGQGTRLTVV.

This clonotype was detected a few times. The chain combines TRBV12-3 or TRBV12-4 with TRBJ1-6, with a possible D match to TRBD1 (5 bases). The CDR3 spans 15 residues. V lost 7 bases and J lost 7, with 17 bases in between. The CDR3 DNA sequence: TGTGCCAGCACTTCGGACGGCCCAGGGAATTCACCCCTCCACTTT. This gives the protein CASTSDGPGNSPLHF.